The present T cell receptor beta chain was sequenced within a study of OX40 agonist ivuxolimab in advanced cancers. Study in general: An agonistic human IgG2 monoclonal antibody against OX40 (CD134) was given.

Here immunoSEQ multiplex PCR was the method, and the copy in TCRdb shows in-frame clones only, minus some. The sample consists of 35,000 to 45,000 clones, 89% of them appearing once. Excluded were patients having autoimmune disease history or systemic immunosuppression. CDR1 is SNHLY, CDR2 FYNNEI, per germline. The CDR3 consists of 14 residues. The V and J ends lost 8 bases and 0 bases respectively, with 11 bases between them. This rearrangement joins TRBV2 to TRBJ1-3, with D unclear. This TCR derives from an adult with an advanced solid tumor such as melanoma, head and neck, liver or kidney cancer. The material was CD4+ or CD8+ T cells sorted from blood, obtained in a trial of the OX40 agonist ivuxolimab. CDR3 sequence reads: CASQREGSGNTIYF. DNA for the CDR3: TGTGCCAGCCAAAGGGAGGGCTCTGGAAACACCATATATTTT.